The 30 T cell receptor beta chains reported below all come from one sample, sequenced in a study of blood T cells in healthy people across ages. Using a J-beta primer mix together with a sample-barcoded 5' primer, a second PCR was run for about 6 to 11 cycles. One entry per CDR3 protein, called by TCRdb with MiXCR from the 5' RACE reads. The table has about 640,000 distinct CDR3 sequences, roughly 58% seen once. The specimen was blood. The receptor set was obtained from a man between 60 and 75 years old in good health.

The chain recombines TRBV29-1 with TRBJ2-3; the D gene is possibly TRBD2 (5 bases). This CDR3 has 11 amino acids. The germline CDR1 and CDR2 sequences are SQVTM and ANQGSEA. Trimming left V 4 bases short and J 6 bases short, with 8 bases between. DNA of the CDR3: TGCAGCGTTGGGCGGGTGGATACGCAGTATTTT. Translated, it gives CSVGRVDTQYF.

V usage is TRBV18 and J usage is TRBJ1-2; TRBD1 matches at 8 bases. Per the germline V gene, CDR1 is KGHSH and CDR2 is LQKENI. V was clipped by 3 bases and J by 2 bases; unmatched bases: 5. The CDR3 has 15 amino acids. CDR3 nucleotides: TGTGCCAGCTCACCTTCGGGACAGGTGAACTATGGCTACACCTTC. Amino acids: CASSPSGQVNYGYTF.

DNA for the CDR3: TGTGCCAGCAGGGCGCAGGGTAACGCTGGGGCCAACGTCCTGACTTTC. Protein sequence: CASRAQGNAGANVLTF. V usage is TRBV2 and J usage is TRBJ2-6, with a possible D match to TRBD1 (5 bases). Trimming removed 6 bases at V and 2 bases at J, with 14 bases between. The germline V gene has CDR1 SNHLY and CDR2 FYNNEI. The CDR3 totals 16 residues.

The gene calls are TRBV4-1 and TRBJ2-5, with 12 bases matching TRBD1. Germline V gives CDR1 MGHRA, CDR2 YSYEKL. The V segment lost 6 bases and the J segment 4 bases; nucleotides outside the gene matches: 9. The CDR3 runs to 16 residues. CDR3 sequence (DNA): TGCGCCAGCAGTCCAACCGGGACAGGGGGCCCAGAGACCCAGTACTTC. Translation: CASSPTGTGGPETQYF.

This chain uses TRBV20-1 with TRBJ2-7; tentatively, D is TRBD1 (6 bases). Germline V gene data show CDR1 as DFQATT and CDR2 as SNEGSKA (reference sequence). The CDR3 consists of 11 residues. The V end was cut by 6 bases, the J end by 3 bases, with 9 bases between. Here the CDR3 reads CSAGTLYEQYF. In DNA form, the CDR3 reads TGCAGTGCCGGGACACTCTACGAGCAGTACTTC.

This chain connects TRBV20-1 to TRBJ2-2; TRBD2 matches 11 bases. The CDR3 contains 16 residues. Germline V gene data show CDR1 as DFQATT and CDR2 as SNEGSKA (reference sequence). Trimming took 2 bases from V and 1 from J; bases not matched to a gene: 3. CDR3 sequence (DNA): TGCAGTGCTAGACTCACTAGCGGGGGGAACACCGGGGAGCTGTTTTTT. This sequence encodes CSARLTSGGNTGELFF.

This clonotype was counted ten times or more. The chain employs TRBV29-1 and TRBJ1-1; no clear D gene. Per germline, CDR1 SQVTM and CDR2 ANQGSEA. This CDR3 contains 11 residues. V lost 4 bases and J 2 bases, leaving 5 bases between the germline ends. CDR3 region: CSVVLNTEAFF. The CDR3 region has the DNA TGCAGCGTTGTGTTAAACACTGAAGCTTTCTTT.

This chain joins TRBV3-1 and TRBJ2-1, with 11 bases fitting TRBD2. The V segment lost 2 bases and the J segment 2 bases; nucleotides outside the gene matches: 5. The CDR3 is 17 residues long. The V gene's germline CDR1 is LGHDT and CDR2 YNNKEL (reference sequence). The CDR3 reads CASSQPGTSGPYNEQFF. As DNA, the CDR3 is TGTGCCAGCAGCCAACCCGGGACTAGCGGACCCTACAATGAGCAGTTCTTC.

This clonotype has a handful of counts. This chain joins TRBV27 and TRBJ2-7, with TRBD1 matching over 8 bases. The germline gives CDR1 MNHEY, CDR2 SMNVEV (reference sequence). V gave up 5 bases and J gave up 2 bases; unmatched junction bases: 8. CDR3 length equals 15 residues. DNA for the CDR3: TGTGCCAGCAGTCGCAAGGGACAGGCGGCCTACGAGCAGTACTTC. Amino acid sequence: CASSRKGQAAYEQYF.

The table lists this clonotype with a few counts. The V gene is TRBV6-2 or TRBV6-3, the J gene TRBJ2-1, with D perhaps matching TRBD2 (6 bases). With 7 bases removed from V and 1 base from J, the gap between germline ends came to 11 bases. This CDR3 contains 14 residues. Per the germline V gene, CDR1 is MNHEY and CDR2 is SVGEGT. CDR3 nucleotides: TGTGCCAGCATTCGGAGGGATTCCTACAATGAGCAGTTCTTC. This translates into CASIRRDSYNEQFF.

The J gene is TRBJ1-4, the V gene TRBV12-3 or TRBV12-4; 8 nucleotides match TRBD1. Trimming cost V 4 bases and J 6 bases; bases outside gene matches: 4. This CDR3 comprises 14 residues. For the CDR3, the DNA is TGTGCCAGCAGTTGGCAGGGGGCGGATGAAAAACTGTTTTTT. Its translation: CASSWQGADEKLFF.

This chain connects TRBV28 to TRBJ2-1, with 9 bases aligning to TRBD2. Germline V lookup: CDR1 MDHEN, CDR2 SYDVKM. The CDR3 is 17 amino acids. V trimming: 2 bases; J trimming: 7 bases; junction bases outside the gene matches: 12. DNA for the CDR3: TGTGCCAGCAGTTTAGGCCCAGCGGGGGGCTTTCAAAATGAGCAGTTCTTC. Translation gives CASSLGPAGGFQNEQFF.

The gene calls are TRBV21-1 and TRBJ2-7; the table gives TRBD2 as D, unverified against the DNA. TRBV21-1 is designated a pseudogene. The CDR3 has 10 amino acids. CDR3 sequence (DNA): TGTGCCAGCAGCCCCCGCCGGCAGTACTTC. This translates into CASSPRRQYF.

V and J are TRBV12-3 or TRBV12-4 and TRBJ2-5; TRBD2 matches at 10 bases. The CDR3 totals 15 residues. Losses at the gene ends were 4 bases for V and 2 bases for J; bases not matched to a gene: 4. The CDR3 loop reads CASSSSAGGQETQYF. CDR3 nucleotide sequence: TGTGCCAGCAGTTCGTCAGCGGGGGGGCAAGAGACCCAGTACTTC.

The chain couples TRBV4-2 to TRBJ2-1; unclear D gene. V lost 1 base to trimming and J lost 0 bases, with 7 bases between them. The CDR3 length is 15 residues. Per the germline V gene, CDR1 is LGHNA and CDR2 is YNFKEQ. The CDR3: CASSQGHSSYNEQFF. The CDR3 nucleotides read TGTGCCAGCAGCCAAGGACATTCCTCCTACAATGAGCAGTTCTTC.

This clonotype was seen more than once but under ten times. J is TRBJ1-2 and V is TRBV6-1, with D uncertain. V shed 7 bases and J shed 0 bases, with 18 bases lying between them. The length of the CDR3 is 16 residues. Germline CDR1 MNHNS, CDR2 SASEGT. The CDR3 here is CASNPNFGDPNYGYTF. The CDR3 DNA reads TGTGCCAGCAACCCGAATTTCGGGGATCCTAACTATGGCTACACCTTC.

This sequence joins TRBV20-1 and TRBJ1-2, with D possibly being TRBD1 (6 bases). This CDR3 contains 15 residues. V was clipped by 3 bases and J by 0 bases, with 14 bases between them. Germline V gene sequence: CDR1 DFQATT, CDR2 SNEGSKA (reference sequence). CDR3 nucleotide sequence: TGCAGTGCTAGTGGCAGGGGCGCTACTAACTATGGCTACACCTTC. It codes for CSASGRGATNYGYTF.

This chain links TRBV13 with TRBJ2-3, with 8 positions matching TRBD2. CDR3 length: 16 residues. V shed 5 bases and J 2 bases; nucleotides not matched to a gene: 9. Germline V gives CDR1 PRHDT, CDR2 FYEKMQ (reference sequence). The CDR3 region has the DNA TGTGCCAGCAGCCGTGGGGTAGCGGGGTACACAGATACGCAGTATTTT. It specifies CASSRGVAGYTDTQYF.

The chain employs TRBV4-2 and TRBJ2-2; either TRBD1 or TRBD2 may fit D (6 bases each). CDR3 length: 17 amino acids. V was shortened by 3 bases and J by 0 bases, with 14 bases between the two germline ends. Germline loops: CDR1 LGHNA, CDR2 YNFKEQ. The CDR3 bases are TGTGCCAGCAGCCATGCGGGGACACTCGCGAACACCGGGGAGCTGTTTTTT. Translated, it gives CASSHAGTLANTGELFF.

The chain combines TRBV6-6 with TRBJ2-1; the D gene is possibly TRBD1 (6 bases). The germline V gene encodes CDR1 MNHNY and CDR2 SVGAGI (reference sequence). The CDR3 is 14 amino acids. V lost 8 bases, J lost 4 bases, and 15 bases lay in between. In DNA, the CDR3 is TGTGCCAGCGGCACCACCGGACAGTACAATGAGCAGTTCTTC. Its translation is CASGTTGQYNEQFF.

The V gene is TRBV20-1, the J gene TRBJ1-1, with TRBD1 matching over 7 bases. V was pared by 3 bases and J by 4 bases, with 8 bases of the junction left unmatched. CDR3 size: 14 residues. Germline loops: CDR1 DFQATT, CDR2 SNEGSKA (reference sequence). The CDR3 DNA reads TGCAGTGCTAGGACAGGGCGAGGGTTCACTGAAGCTTTCTTT. Encoded protein: CSARTGRGFTEAFF.

The gene calls are TRBV6-5 and TRBJ1-6; 8 nucleotides agree with TRBD1. Germline assignment: CDR1 MNHEY and CDR2 SVGAGI. The CDR3 is 16 residues long. Trimming cost V 0 bases and J 10 bases; bases outside gene matches: 8. The CDR3 DNA reads TGTGCCAGCAGTTACTCGAGAGGGACAGGTGACTCACCCCTCCACTTT. Its translation: CASSYSRGTGDSPLHF.

This clonotype has just one count. The V and J genes are TRBV4-1 and TRBJ1-4; D may be TRBD1 (6 bases). V was clipped by 1 base and J by 8 bases, with 11 bases between them. The CDR3 runs 14 residues. Germline V CDR1 and CDR2: MGHRA, YSYEKL. The CDR3 sequence is CASSQAQGDEKLFF. CDR3 in DNA: TGCGCCAGCAGCCAAGCACAGGGAGACGAAAAACTGTTTTTT.

Of note for this clonotype: At one boundary the junction diverges from the germline segment, which might be a read error. The chain has TRBV4-1 and TRBJ2-3, with D possibly matching TRBD1 (5 bases). The CDR3 contains 16 residues. Germline assignment: CDR1 MGHRA and CDR2 YSYEKL. This CDR3 is CANSQGVNPSTDTQYF. CDR3 DNA sequence: TGCGCCAACAGCCAAGGGGTAAACCCTAGCACAGATACGCAGTATTTT.

This sequence joins TRBV12-3 or TRBV12-4 and TRBJ2-3; 8 positions match TRBD2. CDR3 length: 13 amino acids. J lost 5 bases, V lost 6 bases, and 4 bases had no gene match. CDR3 DNA sequence: TGTGCCAGCAGCACCGGGGGGGTAGATACGCAGTATTTT. Encoded protein: CASSTGGVDTQYF.

Many counts were recorded for this clonotype. The chain joins TRBV4-1 to TRBJ1-2; D gene unclear. The CDR3 loop spans 16 amino acids. Trimming left V 0 bases short and J 0 bases short, with 11 bases between. Germline V lookup: CDR1 MGHRA, CDR2 YSYEKL. The CDR3 spells CASSQDGGLANYGYTF. CDR3 coding DNA: TGCGCCAGCAGCCAAGATGGAGGGCTAGCTAACTATGGCTACACCTTC.

In DNA form, the CDR3 reads TGCGCCAGCAGCATCACTAACCCCGACAATGAGCAGTTCTTC. Translation: CASSITNPDNEQFF. This chain links TRBV10-2 with TRBJ2-1; D is unresolved. In germline, CDR1 is WSHSY, CDR2 SAAADI. The CDR3 has 14 residues. V shed 6 bases and J shed 5 bases, with 14 bases lying between them.

The rearrangement uses TRBV10-3 and TRBJ2-1; D may be TRBD1 (6 bases). The DNA end is more similar to TRBJ2-7, so the J call may be wrong. Germline CDR1 and CDR2: ENHRY and SYGVKD. The CDR3 covers 15 residues. CDR3 loop: CAISEADRLLYEQYF. In DNA form, the CDR3 reads TGTGCCATCAGTGAAGCAGACAGGCTCCTGTACGAGCAGTACTTC.

This clonotype was found once. The chain combines TRBV4-1 with TRBJ1-2; D possibly corresponds to TRBD1 (5 bases). This CDR3 region has 14 residues. Germline-derived CDR1 and CDR2 are MGHRA and YSYEKL. Trimming cost V 8 bases and J 5 bases, with 18 bases left between them. The CDR3 DNA reads as TGCGCCAGCGCACCCTGGCAGGGAGATTATGGCTACACCTTC. Translated: CASAPWQGDYGYTF.

The rearrangement joins TRBV3-1 to TRBJ2-5; D unresolved. Germline values: CDR1 LGHDT, CDR2 YNNKEL (reference sequence). V lost 1 base and J 10 bases, leaving 10 bases between the germline ends. This CDR3 is 12 amino acids long. CDR3 region: CASSQALELQYF. CDR3 DNA sequence: TGTGCCAGCAGCCAAGCCTTAGAACTCCAGTACTTC.